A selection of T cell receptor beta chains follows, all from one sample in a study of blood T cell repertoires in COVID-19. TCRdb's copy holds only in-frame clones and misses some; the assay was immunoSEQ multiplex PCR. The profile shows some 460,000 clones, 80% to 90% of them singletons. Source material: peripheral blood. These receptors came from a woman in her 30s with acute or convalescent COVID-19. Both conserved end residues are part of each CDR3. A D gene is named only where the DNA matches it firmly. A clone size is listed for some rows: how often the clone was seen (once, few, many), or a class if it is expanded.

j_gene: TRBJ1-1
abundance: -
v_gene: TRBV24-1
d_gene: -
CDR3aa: CATSDFFGGQAFF
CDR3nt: TGTGCCACCAGTGATTTCTTCGGGGGGCAAGCTTTCTTT

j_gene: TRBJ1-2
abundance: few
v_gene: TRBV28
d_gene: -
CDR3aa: CASSGQMYGYTF
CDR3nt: TGTGCCAGCAGTGGACAGATGTATGGCTACACCTTC

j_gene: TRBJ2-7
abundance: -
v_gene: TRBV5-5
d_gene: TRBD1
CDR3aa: CASSFSGTGYEQYF
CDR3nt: TGTGCCAGCAGCTTTTCCGGGACAGGCTACGAGCAGTACTTC

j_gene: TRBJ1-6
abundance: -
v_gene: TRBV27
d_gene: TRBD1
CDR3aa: CASRTQGRRDSPLHF
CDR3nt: TGTGCCAGCAGAACACAGGGGCGTCGGGATTCACCCCTCCACTTT

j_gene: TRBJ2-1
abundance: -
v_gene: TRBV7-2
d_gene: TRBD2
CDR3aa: CASSLDAGGHNEQFF
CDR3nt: TGTGCCAGCAGCTTAGACGCGGGGGGTCACAATGAGCAGTTCTTC

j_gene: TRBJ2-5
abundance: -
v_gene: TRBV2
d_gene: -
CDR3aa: CASSVGRQETQYF
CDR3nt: TGTGCCAGCAGTGTTGGCAGACAAGAGACCCAGTACTTC

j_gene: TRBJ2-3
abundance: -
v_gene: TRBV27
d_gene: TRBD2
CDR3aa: CASSFSGMTEGTQYF
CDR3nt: TGTGCCAGCAGTTTTAGCGGGATGACTGAAGGTACGCAGTATTTT

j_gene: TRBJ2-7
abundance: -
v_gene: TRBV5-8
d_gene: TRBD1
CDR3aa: CASSERGQGAYEQYF
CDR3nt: TGTGCCAGCAGCGAGAGAGGACAGGGGGCCTACGAGCAGTACTTC

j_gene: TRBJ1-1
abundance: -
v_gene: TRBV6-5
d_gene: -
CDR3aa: CASSHGTGLNTEAFF
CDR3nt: TGTGCCAGCAGCCACGGCACAGGGTTGAACACTGAAGCTTTCTTT

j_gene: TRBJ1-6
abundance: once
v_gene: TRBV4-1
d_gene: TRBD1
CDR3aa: CASSHGTGGYNSPLHF
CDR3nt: TGCGCCAGCAGCCACGGGACAGGGGGCTATAATTCACCCCTCCACTTT

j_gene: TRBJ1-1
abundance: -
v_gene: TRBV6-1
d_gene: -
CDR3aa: CASSEGRENTEAFF
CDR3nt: TGTGCCAGCAGTGAAGGGAGGGAGAACACTGAAGCTTTCTTT

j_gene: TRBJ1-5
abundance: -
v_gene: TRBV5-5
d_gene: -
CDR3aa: CASSQTGGSNQPQHF
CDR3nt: TGTGCCAGCAGCCAGACAGGCGGTAGCAATCAGCCCCAGCATTTT

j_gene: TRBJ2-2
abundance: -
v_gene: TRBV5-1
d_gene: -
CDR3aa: CASSLNTRNTGELFF
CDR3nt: TGCGCCAGCAGCTTGAACACACGAAACACCGGGGAGCTGTTTTTT

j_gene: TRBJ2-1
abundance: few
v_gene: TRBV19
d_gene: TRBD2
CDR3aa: CASSPGTSGDNEQFF
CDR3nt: TGTGCCAGTAGCCCAGGGACTAGCGGGGACAATGAGCAGTTCTTC

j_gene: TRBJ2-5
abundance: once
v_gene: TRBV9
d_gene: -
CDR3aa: CASSRSAGGQETQYF
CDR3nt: TGTGCCAGCAGCAGGTCGGCAGGGGGGCAGGAGACCCAGTACTTC

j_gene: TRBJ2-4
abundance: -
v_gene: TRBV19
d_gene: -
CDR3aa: CACGSGVTKNIQYF
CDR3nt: TGTGCCTGTGGATCGGGGGTCACCAAAAACATTCAGTACTTC